This entry is about one T cell receptor (beta chain). Its matching antigen is unknown. Trimming left V 3 bases short and J 2 bases short, with 11 bases between. Germline assignment: CDR1 WNHNN and CDR2 SYGVQD (reference sequence). CDR3 size: 14 residues. TCRdb keeps only in-frame clones here, not all; method: immunoSEQ multiplex PCR. In the table there are roughly 3,400 clones, roughly 90% of which are singletons. The data were taken from a study of blood T cell dynamics during melanoma immunotherapy. Study in general: Standard first-line treatment here was pembrolizumab or nivolumab plus ipilimumab in metastatic melanoma.

The sample's time point: pre-treatment baseline. Apart from two fast progressors, RECIST 1.1 response was judged 12 weeks post-infusion. Patients had no prior systemic cancer treatment, immunosuppressants or other active cancers. General study results and limits: Cell-free DNA CDR3 sequences most resembled the immune-effector CD8+ subset, which was also most clonal.

The receptor was isolated from a human donor with melanoma. Sequenced here: effector memory CD8+ T cells from blood, sampled from a patient treated with checkpoint blockade. The genes are TRBV10-1 and TRBJ2-7; no clear D gene. The CDR3 bases are TGCGCCAGCAGTGAAAAGGTCGGACCCTACGAGCAGTACTTC. It translates to CASSEKVGPYEQYF.